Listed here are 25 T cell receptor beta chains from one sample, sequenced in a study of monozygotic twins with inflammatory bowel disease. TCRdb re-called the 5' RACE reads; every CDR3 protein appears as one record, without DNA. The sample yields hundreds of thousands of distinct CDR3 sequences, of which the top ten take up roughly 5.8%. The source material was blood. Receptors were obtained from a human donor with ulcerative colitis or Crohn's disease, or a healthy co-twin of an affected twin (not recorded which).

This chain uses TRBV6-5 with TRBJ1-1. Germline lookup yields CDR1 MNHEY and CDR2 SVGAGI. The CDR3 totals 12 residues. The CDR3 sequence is CASGVMNTEAFF.

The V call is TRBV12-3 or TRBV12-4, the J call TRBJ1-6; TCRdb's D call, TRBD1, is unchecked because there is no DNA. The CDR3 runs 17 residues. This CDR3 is CASTDRFSSSYNSPLHF.

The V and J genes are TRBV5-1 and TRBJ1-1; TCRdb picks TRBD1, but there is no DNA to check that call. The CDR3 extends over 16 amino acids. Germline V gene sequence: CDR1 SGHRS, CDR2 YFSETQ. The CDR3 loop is CASSPSQGMVNTEAFF. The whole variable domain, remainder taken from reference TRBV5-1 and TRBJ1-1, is KAGVTQTPRYLIKTRGQQVTLSCSPISGHRSVSWYQQTPGQGLQFLFEYFSETQRNKGNFPGRFSGRQFSNSRSEMNVSTLELGDSALYLCASSPSQGMVNTEAFFGQGTRLTVV.

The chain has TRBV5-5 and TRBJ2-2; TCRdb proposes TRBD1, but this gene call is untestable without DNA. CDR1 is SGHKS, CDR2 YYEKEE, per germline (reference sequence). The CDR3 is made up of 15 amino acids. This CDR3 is CASSFRQAPPGELFF.

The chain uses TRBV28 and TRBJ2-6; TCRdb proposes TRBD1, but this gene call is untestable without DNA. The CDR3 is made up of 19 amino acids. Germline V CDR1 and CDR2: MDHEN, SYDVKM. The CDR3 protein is CASSYVPGHSSSGANVLTF.

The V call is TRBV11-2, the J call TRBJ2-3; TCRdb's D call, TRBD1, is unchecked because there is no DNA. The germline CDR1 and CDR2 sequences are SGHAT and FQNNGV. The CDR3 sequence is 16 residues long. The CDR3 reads CASSLSGTGVADTQYF.

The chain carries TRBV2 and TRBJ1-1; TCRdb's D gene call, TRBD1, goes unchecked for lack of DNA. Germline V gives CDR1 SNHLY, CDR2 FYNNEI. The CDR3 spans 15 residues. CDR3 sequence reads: CASRDRAGGNTEAFF.

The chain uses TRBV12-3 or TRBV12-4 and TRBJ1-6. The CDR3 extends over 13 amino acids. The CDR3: CASSLIYNSPLHF.

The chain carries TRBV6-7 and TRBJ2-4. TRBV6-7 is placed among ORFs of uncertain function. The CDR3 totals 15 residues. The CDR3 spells CASSPTLGAKNIQYF.

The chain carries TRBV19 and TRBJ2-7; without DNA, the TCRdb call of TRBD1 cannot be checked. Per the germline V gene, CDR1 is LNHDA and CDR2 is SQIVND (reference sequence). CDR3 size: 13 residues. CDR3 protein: CASARPGTHEQYF.

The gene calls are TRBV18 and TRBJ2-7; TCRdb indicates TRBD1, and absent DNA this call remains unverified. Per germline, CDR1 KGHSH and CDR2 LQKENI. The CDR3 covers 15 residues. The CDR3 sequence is CASSPGSGGTYEQYF.

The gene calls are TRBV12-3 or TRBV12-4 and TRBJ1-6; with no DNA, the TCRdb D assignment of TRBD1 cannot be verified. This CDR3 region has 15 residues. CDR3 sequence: CASRRQGTDRSPLHF.

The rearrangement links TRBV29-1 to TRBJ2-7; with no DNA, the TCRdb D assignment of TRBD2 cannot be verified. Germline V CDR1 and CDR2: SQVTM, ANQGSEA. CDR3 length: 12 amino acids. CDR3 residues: CSVESRDYEQYF.

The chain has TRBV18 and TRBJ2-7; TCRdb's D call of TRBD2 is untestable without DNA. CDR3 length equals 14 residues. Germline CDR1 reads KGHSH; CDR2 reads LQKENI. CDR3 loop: CASSRREGSHEQYF.

CDR3 residues: CASSRSGNNEQFF. This sequence joins TRBV12-3 or TRBV12-4 and TRBJ2-1. The CDR3 extends over 13 amino acids.

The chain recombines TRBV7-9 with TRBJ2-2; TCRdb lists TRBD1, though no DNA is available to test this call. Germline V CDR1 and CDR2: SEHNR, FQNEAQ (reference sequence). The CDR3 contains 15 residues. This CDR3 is CASSTTGGLAGELFF.

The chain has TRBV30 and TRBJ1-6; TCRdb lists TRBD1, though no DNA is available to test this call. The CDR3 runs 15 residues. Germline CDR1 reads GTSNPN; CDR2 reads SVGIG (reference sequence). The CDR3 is CAWSRTASLWSPLHF.

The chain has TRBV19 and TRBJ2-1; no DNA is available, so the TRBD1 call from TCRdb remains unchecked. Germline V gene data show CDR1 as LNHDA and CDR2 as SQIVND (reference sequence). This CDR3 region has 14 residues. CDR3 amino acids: CATLDRGRGNEQFF.

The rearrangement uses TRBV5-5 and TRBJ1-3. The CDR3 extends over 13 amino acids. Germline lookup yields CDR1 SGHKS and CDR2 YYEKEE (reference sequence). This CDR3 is CATQRLAGNTIYF.

CDR3 amino acids: CASSRQGYGETQYF. The V and J genes are TRBV7-3 and TRBJ2-5; with no DNA, the TCRdb D assignment of TRBD1 cannot be verified. The length of the CDR3 is 14 residues. In germline, CDR1 is SGHTA, CDR2 FQGTGA.

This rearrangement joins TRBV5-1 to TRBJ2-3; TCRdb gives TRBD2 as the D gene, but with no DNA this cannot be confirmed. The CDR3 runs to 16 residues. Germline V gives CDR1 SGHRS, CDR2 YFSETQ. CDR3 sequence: CASSFLTGDDTDTQYF.

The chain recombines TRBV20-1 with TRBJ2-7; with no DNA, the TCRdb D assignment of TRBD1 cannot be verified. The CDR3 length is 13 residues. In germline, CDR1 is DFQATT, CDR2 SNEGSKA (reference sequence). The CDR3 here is CSASQPGQYEQYF.

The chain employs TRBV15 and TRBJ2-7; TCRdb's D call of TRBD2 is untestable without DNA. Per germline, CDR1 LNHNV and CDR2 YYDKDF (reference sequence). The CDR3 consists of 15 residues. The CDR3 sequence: CATSLGLAGAYEQYF.

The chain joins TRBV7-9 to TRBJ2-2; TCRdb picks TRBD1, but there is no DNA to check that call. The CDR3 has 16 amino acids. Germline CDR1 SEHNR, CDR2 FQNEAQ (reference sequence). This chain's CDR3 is CASSLGGIERTGELFF.

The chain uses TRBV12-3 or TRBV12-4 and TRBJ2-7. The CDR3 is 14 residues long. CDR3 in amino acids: CASSLVSSSYEQYF.